This T cell receptor (beta chain) is drawn from a study of T cell responses to AZD1222 COVID-19 vaccine. Study information: Researchers grouped second doses given at about 4 or about 12 weeks into one pool.

The CDR3 length is 12 residues. Trimming removed 2 bases from V and 6 bases from J; junction bases left unmatched: 0. The assay was immunoSEQ multiplex PCR, and TCRdb's table has in-frame clones only and misses some. This table has over 150,000 clones, roughly 87% appearing once. The sequencing here drew on peripheral blood, taken on day 0 of AZD1222 vaccination. The origin of this receptor is an adult in good health. The chain joins TRBV23-1 to TRBJ1-2; 7 positions agree with TRBD1. TRBV23-1 falls under the ORF class, with uncertain function. CDR3 in amino acids: CASSQGTDGYTF. CDR3 sequence (DNA): TGCGCCAGCAGTCAAGGGACAGATGGCTACACCTTC.